These 11 T cell receptor beta chains were all obtained from the same sample, sequenced in a study of T cell responses to AZD1222 COVID-19 vaccine. Clones were read by immunoSEQ multiplex PCR, and TCRdb kept only the in-frame ones, dropping some. The sample consists of more than 150,000 clones, around 90% of them appearing once. The sample here was peripheral blood, taken on day 0 of AZD1222 vaccination. The receptors were gathered from an adult in good health.

The chain joins TRBV6-5 to TRBJ2-7, with a weak D call TRBD2 (6 bases). CDR1 MNHEY and CDR2 SVGAGI come from the germline V gene. V shed 8 bases and J shed 2 bases, with 10 bases lying between them. This CDR3 contains 12 residues. The chain's CDR3 is CASRGEAYEQYF. CDR3 DNA sequence: TGTGCCAGCCGCGGGGAGGCCTACGAGCAGTACTTC.

The chain recombines TRBV19 with TRBJ2-6; D is undetermined. The V gene's germline CDR1 is LNHDA and CDR2 SQIVND (reference sequence). Trimming removed 0 bases from V and 4 bases from J, with 4 bases in between. The CDR3 is 14 amino acids. DNA for the CDR3: TGTGCCAGTAGTATAGATCAGGGGGCCAACGTCCTGACTTTC. It codes for CASSIDQGANVLTF.

V usage is TRBV5-1 and J usage is TRBJ1-4, with D hard to call. CDR3 length: 14 amino acids. The ends were cut back, 0 bases at V and 4 bases at J, with 7 bases in the middle. Germline V gene sequence: CDR1 SGHRS, CDR2 YFSETQ. The chain's CDR3 is CASSLGQVNEKLFF. In DNA form, the CDR3 reads TGCGCCAGCAGCTTGGGGCAGGTTAATGAAAAACTGTTTTTT.

The gene calls are TRBV5-1 and TRBJ2-1; no clear D. Trimming removed 4 bases from V and 9 bases from J, with 14 bases in between. Per the germline V gene, CDR1 is SGHRS and CDR2 is YFSETQ. The CDR3 has 13 residues. CDR3 sequence (DNA): TGCGCCAGCAGCCCCCCGGCGGCCCGTGAGCAGTTCTTC. It codes for CASSPPAAREQFF.

Regarding this clone: A much larger clone sits a single nucleotide away, making a read error possible. This chain joins TRBV5-8 and TRBJ1-1; 7 bases map to TRBD1. The V and J ends lost 1 base and 4 bases, in that order; junction bases with no gene match: 1. CDR3 length: 13 residues. Germline V gene lookup returns CDR1 SGHTS and CDR2 YDEGEE. In DNA, the CDR3 is TGTGCCAGCAGCTTGTCAGGGGGCACTGAAGCTTTCTTT. It encodes CASSLSGGTEAFF.

This clone was seen only a few times. The chain carries TRBV6-2 or TRBV6-3 and TRBJ1-1, with D unclear. Trimming stripped 5 bases from V and 1 base from J, with 14 bases between. The CDR3 loop spans 15 amino acids. Germline CDR1 and CDR2: MNHEY and SVGEGT. CDR3 bases: TGTGCCAGCAGTCCCTCCGGACGGCAGAACACTGAAGCTTTCTTT. Translation gives CASSPSGRQNTEAFF.

This clone was seen just once. This chain links TRBV27 with TRBJ1-6; maybe TRBD1 (5 bases). CDR1 and CDR2 from the germline V gene are MNHEY and SMNVEV (reference sequence). Trimming stripped 8 bases from V and 12 bases from J, with 20 bases between. The CDR3 is 14 amino acids. CDR3 residues: CASRPGTPTGPLHF. The CDR3 nucleotides read TGTGCCAGCCGGCCCGGGACGCCAACAGGACCCCTCCACTTT.

The chain is built from TRBV19 and TRBJ2-1; no clear D gene. Trimming removed 4 bases at V and 4 bases at J, with 8 bases between. There are 13 residues in the CDR3. Germline CDR1 and CDR2: LNHDA and SQIVND (reference sequence). The CDR3 sequence: CASSNLKYNEQFF. Here the CDR3 DNA reads TGTGCCAGTAGTAACTTAAAATACAATGAGCAGTTCTTC.

This chain links TRBV19 with TRBJ1-2; D not resolved. This CDR3 spans 12 amino acids. CDR1 is LNHDA, CDR2 SQIVND, per germline (reference sequence). The V end was cut by 6 bases, the J end by 4 bases, with 9 bases between. Written as DNA, the CDR3 is TGTGCCAGTAGGGCAGCGACCTATGGCTACACCTTC. Translated, it gives CASRAATYGYTF.

The chain carries TRBV27 and TRBJ1-4; D is undetermined. Trimming cost V 5 bases and J 0 bases, with 10 bases left between them. Per germline, CDR1 MNHEY and CDR2 SMNVEV (reference sequence). This CDR3 is built from 15 residues. This CDR3 is CASSLRASTNEKLFF. The CDR3 DNA reads as TGTGCCAGCAGTCTTAGGGCATCAACTAATGAAAAACTGTTTTTT.

The chain employs TRBV4-2 and TRBJ2-2; D may be TRBD1 (5 bases). This CDR3 comprises 15 residues. V lost 1 base, J lost 2 bases, and 8 bases lay in between. Germline lookup yields CDR1 LGHNA and CDR2 YNFKEQ. The CDR3 nucleotides are TGTGCCAGCAGCCAAGCACAGGTCAACACCGGGGAGCTGTTTTTT. Translation: CASSQAQVNTGELFF.